Listed below are T cell receptor beta chains from one sample, sequenced in a study of shared clonotypes between healthy human individuals. Clones were read by immunoSEQ multiplex PCR, and TCRdb kept only the in-frame ones, dropping some. The profile covers about 640,000 clones, with 55% to 75% appearing a single time and under 2% taken by the ten largest. The sequencing input was memory CD4+ T cells sorted from blood. These receptors all stem from a woman aged 30 to 39 in good health. The CDR3 runs from the conserved cysteine through the conserved F or W. D genes are given only for firm matches. Clone sizes are given selectively: once, few, many, or a class where the clone is expanded.

cdr3_aa cdr3_nt clone_size v_call d_call j_call
CASRLASNTGELFF TGCGCCAGCAGACTAGCGTCGAACACCGGGGAGCTGTTTTTT - TRBV5-1 TRBD2 TRBJ2-2
CASSGAGRKAQHF TGTGCCAGCAGTGGGGCCGGGAGGAAGGCCCAGCATTTT - TRBV2 - TRBJ1-5
CASSLVGRVAGELFF TGTGCCAGCAGCTTAGTGGGGCGCGTCGCCGGGGAGCTGTTTTTT - TRBV7-2 - TRBJ2-2
CASSLDERGSYEQYF TGTGCCAGCAGCTTAGATGAGCGGGGTTCCTACGAGCAGTACTTC - TRBV11-2 TRBD2 TRBJ2-7
CASSLVGDGNTIYF TGTGCCAGCAGCTTGGTAGGAGACGGAAACACCATATATTTT - TRBV5-4 - TRBJ1-3
CTSSQPMGNTEAFF TGCACCAGCAGCCAACCTATGGGGAACACTGAAGCTTTCTTT - TRBV1 - TRBJ1-1
CASSLAHEQYF TGTGCCAGCAGCTTGGCCCACGAGCAGTACTTC - TRBV5-8 - TRBJ2-7
CASSRSLGQWEQFF TGTGCCAGCAGCCGATCACTTGGACAGTGGGAGCAGTTCTTC - TRBV14 - TRBJ2-1
CASSLTRDRGGTDTQYF TGCGCCAGCAGCCTCACCCGGGACAGGGGAGGAACAGATACGCAGTATTTT - TRBV5-1 TRBD1 TRBJ2-3
CASSLLDRGYGYTF TGTGCCAGCAGCCTACTAGACAGGGGGTATGGCTACACCTTC - TRBV6-6 TRBD1 TRBJ1-2
CASRDRVKETQYF TGTGCCAGCAGGGACAGGGTGAAGGAGACCCAGTACTTC - TRBV5-4 TRBD1 TRBJ2-5
CASSSTGSSYNEQFF TGTGCCAGCAGTTCAACAGGGAGCTCCTACAATGAGCAGTTCTTC - TRBV28 - TRBJ2-1
CASSLGAGAEETQYF TGTGCCAGCAGCTTGGGGGCGGGAGCTGAAGAGACCCAGTACTTC few TRBV11-2 - TRBJ2-5